These T cell receptor beta chains were read from a single sample in a study of metastatic and nonmetastatic thyroid tumors. With MiXCR, TCRdb called clones anew from the PCR reads. The sample has some 12,000 clones, under 30% seen once. Sequences were obtained from tumor tissue. Source of these receptors: a female donor with papillary thyroid cancer or a benign thyroid nodule (not recorded which). Some clones in this sample may be carry-over from other donors' samples. The conserved cysteine and the conserved F or W are not part of the CDR3 here. Some rows have no size entry. The others give once, few or many, or a class for an expanded clone.

v_gene	abundance	CDR3aa
TRBV12-3/TRBV12-4	large	ASSTGLGQSGNEQY
TRBV10-3	-	AISTTGDISYNEQF
TRBV19	-	ASSVSEGSGANVLT
TRBV6-1	-	ASRWDSLENNEQF
TRBV10-1	medium-sized	APGPPHEQY
TRBV15	many	ATSGWDRDGSETQY
TRBV7-2	-	ASSLGQANYEQY
TRBV19	few	ASMEASSYNEQF
TRBV6-1	-	ASSEALGGGDGYT
TRBV20-1	-	SALTGGAGTEAF
TRBV7-8	-	ASSSEGLGYGYT
TRBV6-1	-	ASNRATGELF
TRBV18	-	ASSPGDLANYGYT
TRBV27	few	ASSLSGFGETQY
TRBV6-1	-	ASSEGRINYGYT
TRBV7-8	medium-sized	ASSLVSSGFLYEQY
TRBV9	-	ASSVGGLAGLQETQY
TRBV14	many	ASSQARLAGADTQY
TRBV2	-	ASRGTRDSPLH
TRBV7-6	-	ASSFMGSYEQY
TRBV28	-	ASSLTGGSSPLH
TRBV19	medium-sized	ASSLAGQAIGTYEQY
TRBV12-3/TRBV12-4	medium-sized	ASITSGRANNEQF
TRBV20-1	many	SAHPGPTLNIQY
TRBV19	medium-sized	ASSMGLAGDEQY
TRBV12-3/TRBV12-4	few	ASSFPADTGELF
TRBV6-5	few	ASSYPKVGGFEQF
TRBV4-1	-	ASSHRTANYGYT
TRBV5-1	-	ASSAGLGGTGELF
TRBV30	medium-sized	AWRRDSKNEQF
TRBV28	-	ASSFGGPKSYT
TRBV11-3	-	ASSRIGARVDPQH
TRBV20-1	medium-sized	SARFYGTSASPQF
TRBV28	few	ASSITGYYNSPLH
TRBV12-3/TRBV12-4	-	ASSSFGAYEQY
TRBV27	medium-sized	ASSPLTGTDTQY
TRBV20-1	-	SVPPFRTGGYEQY
TRBV11-2	-	ASRVSRTEKGETQY
TRBV20-1	medium-sized	SARDPNRHNEQF
TRBV10-3	medium-sized	AISDAAAGNQPQH
TRBV28	-	ASTPPGQGSGYT
TRBV5-6	many	ASSRLAGGPVDTQY
TRBV7-9	-	ASSLRQDYEQY
TRBV13	few	ASSLRGVAYEQY
TRBV6-4	many	ASRTSGGAGDEQF
TRBV19	few	ASSEGTRDTQY
TRBV6-2/TRBV6-3	-	ASSYSTGWADTQY
TRBV27	medium-sized	ASGWGNEQF
TRBV5-1	few	ASRIRGLGEQY
TRBV25-1	few	ASMVAGGGTDTQY
TRBV24-1	-	ATSDSSGRAGPDTQY
TRBV5-8	-	ASSLVGLSGYYEQY
TRBV6-1	medium-sized	ASSHGLAGASEQF
TRBV30	-	AWSLVGGPYNSPLH
TRBV18	-	ASSPLGGGYT
TRBV6-5	few	ASSFYAGANVLT
TRBV6-2/TRBV6-3	few	ASSYARNTGELF
TRBV6-1	few	ASSLLVNEQF
TRBV6-1	-	ASSEVVAGGDEQY
TRBV28	-	ASRPTGAGAWEQY